In this sample, the clone carrying this T cell receptor beta chain turned up a few times. Antigen: not known. Constant-region reverse primers amplified full-length variable regions, followed by semi-nested Nested Universal Primer A PCR. From the 5' RACE reads, TCRdb called clonotypes with MiXCR, one entry per CDR3 protein. Altogether 50,000 to 65,000 distinct CDR3 sequences are present, around 20% being singletons, with the ten largest covering roughly 3.5%. Cells sorted as Tregs were CD4+, CD25+ and CD127-/low. The CDR3 spans 16 residues. The V segment lost 5 bases and the J segment 10 bases; nucleotides outside the gene matches: 11. Notes on the study in general: Whole repertoires were not studied in the larger cohort, only one V-J beta rearrangement.

V gene TRBV12-3 or TRBV12-4 combines with J gene TRBJ1-6; 10 bases map to TRBD1. This clonotype was sampled from a female donor with breast cancer. Sequenced: tumor-infiltrating Tregs sorted from the breast tumor. CDR3 in DNA: TGTGCCAGCAGTGGGACAGGGGTTCCCTCCTGGTCACCCCTCCACTTT. It codes for CASSGTGVPSWSPLHF.